These T cell receptor beta chains were read from a single sample in a study of control samples from healthy donors and cancer patients. Using immunoSEQ multiplex PCR, the repertoire was profiled, and TCRdb retains in-frame clones only, with some absent. The sample consists of roughly 170,000 clones, about 91% of them appearing once. Sequenced: blood. These receptor sequences come from a woman aged 40 to 50 in good health. CDR3s include the opening cysteine and the closing phenylalanine or tryptophan. Fields, in order: CDR3 protein, CDR3 DNA, V gene, D gene, clone size, J gene. D genes are given only for firm matches. Rows may omit the clone size; those that give it use once, few, many or a size class.

CDR3 protein: CASSYFEGRGDGYTF
CDR3 DNA: TGTGCCAGCAGTTACTTTGAGGGAAGGGGCGATGGCTACACCTTC
V gene: TRBV6-5
D gene: -
clone size: -
J gene: TRBJ1-2

CDR3 protein: CASSQGLAGGLDNEQFF
CDR3 DNA: TGTGCCAGCAGCCAAGGACTAGCGGGGGGGTTGGACAATGAGCAGTTCTTC
V gene: TRBV7-6
D gene: TRBD2
clone size: -
J gene: TRBJ2-1

CDR3 protein: CSARDRDTQYF
CDR3 DNA: TGCAGTGCTAGAGATCGAGATACGCAGTATTTT
V gene: TRBV20-1
D gene: -
clone size: -
J gene: TRBJ2-3

CDR3 protein: CASSLFSFEAFF
CDR3 DNA: TGTGCCAGCAGCTTATTTAGTTTTGAAGCTTTCTTT
V gene: TRBV11-2
D gene: -
clone size: -
J gene: TRBJ1-1

CDR3 protein: CASSQGGLYNEQFF
CDR3 DNA: TGTGCCAGCAGCCAGGGGGGTCTCTACAATGAGCAGTTCTTC
V gene: TRBV6-5
D gene: -
clone size: -
J gene: TRBJ2-1

CDR3 protein: CASSPRRGREKLFF
CDR3 DNA: TGCGCCAGCAGCCCCCGCCGGGGCCGTGAAAAACTGTTTTTT
V gene: TRBV5-1
D gene: -
clone size: once
J gene: TRBJ1-4

CDR3 protein: CATRRESGSNQPQHF
CDR3 DNA: TGTGCCACCCGAAGGGAAAGCGGTAGCAATCAGCCCCAGCATTTT
V gene: TRBV15
D gene: -
clone size: -
J gene: TRBJ1-5

CDR3 protein: CSVNRGRLDTEAFF
CDR3 DNA: TGCAGCGTAAACAGGGGGCGCCTGGACACTGAAGCTTTCTTT
V gene: TRBV29-1
D gene: TRBD1
clone size: -
J gene: TRBJ1-1

CDR3 protein: CASSILGGGELFF
CDR3 DNA: TGTGCCAGTAGTATCCTTGGGGGCGGGGAGCTGTTTTTT
V gene: TRBV19
D gene: -
clone size: -
J gene: TRBJ2-2

CDR3 protein: CASSLGLGVSQEKLFF
CDR3 DNA: TGCGCCAGCAGCCTAGGGTTAGGGGTTTCTCAGGAAAAACTGTTTTTT
V gene: TRBV5-1
D gene: -
clone size: -
J gene: TRBJ1-4

CDR3 protein: CSVDQTGGNTIYF
CDR3 DNA: TGCAGCGTTGACCAAACGGGGGGAAACACCATATATTTT
V gene: TRBV29-1
D gene: -
clone size: once
J gene: TRBJ1-3

CDR3 protein: CSGREYTEAFF
CDR3 DNA: TGCAGTGGCCGCGAGTACACTGAAGCTTTCTTT
V gene: TRBV20-1
D gene: -
clone size: -
J gene: TRBJ1-1

CDR3 protein: CASSRGGRPTEAFF
CDR3 DNA: TGTGCCAGCAGTCGGGGGGGGCGGCCCACTGAAGCTTTCTTT
V gene: TRBV13
D gene: -
clone size: -
J gene: TRBJ1-1